These 25 T cell receptor beta chains came from one sample sequenced in a study of T cell changes during pregnancy in multiple sclerosis. The data were produced by immunoSEQ multiplex PCR, yet TCRdb's version contains in-frame clones alone and is incomplete. The table shows tens of thousands of clones, with 70% to 90% occurring only once. The sample here was peripheral blood, taken in the first trimester of pregnancy. Receptors were obtained from a female donor with multiple sclerosis, enrolled in a pregnancy study.

The rearrangement links TRBV4-2 to TRBJ2-6; 7 nucleotides agree with TRBD1. Germline CDR1 is LGHNA and CDR2 is YNFKEQ. The CDR3 has 16 residues. J gave up 1 base and V 2 bases, and 2 bases lay outside the gene matches. CDR3 sequence reads: CASSQTGESGANVLTF. CDR3 coding DNA: TGTGCCAGCAGCCAAACAGGGGAGTCTGGGGCCAACGTCCTGACTTTC.

This sequence joins TRBV5-5 and TRBJ2-1; a possible D gene is TRBD1 (6 bases). Germline CDR1 reads SGHKS; CDR2 reads YYEKEE (reference sequence). The CDR3 is made up of 13 amino acids. Trimming removed 5 bases from V and 5 bases from J, with 11 bases in between. Written as DNA, the CDR3 is TGTGCCAGCAGTTGGGACATAAACAATGAGCAGTTCTTC. Translating gives CASSWDINNEQFF.

V gene TRBV18 combines with J gene TRBJ2-5; TRBD1 aligns across 8 bases. The germline gives CDR1 KGHSH, CDR2 LQKENI. The trim removed 5 bases at V and 4 bases at J, leaving 6 bases unmatched. The CDR3 consists of 14 residues. CDR3 in amino acids: CASSVDRVAETQYF. The CDR3 nucleotides read TGTGCCAGCTCAGTGGACAGGGTGGCAGAGACCCAGTACTTC. Based on the CDR3 plus reference TRBV18 and TRBJ2-5, the full variable domain is NAGVMQNPRHLVRRRGQEARLRCSPMKGHSHVYWYRQLPEEGLKFMVYLQKENIIDESGMPKERFSAEFPKEGPSILRIQQVVRGDSAAYFCASSVDRVAETQYFGPGTRLLVL.

This clone was recorded a few times. The V and J genes are TRBV29-1 and TRBJ2-7; 11 bases are a match to TRBD1. Trimming took 6 bases from V and 6 from J; bases not matched to a gene: 7. The CDR3 is 13 residues long. Germline V CDR1 and CDR2: SQVTM, ANQGSEA. This chain's CDR3 is CSVRWTGGGEQYF. In DNA, the CDR3 is TGCAGCGTGCGGTGGACAGGGGGCGGCGAGCAGTACTTC.

The chain combines TRBV6-5 with TRBJ2-7; 7 nucleotides align to TRBD1. CDR1 MNHEY and CDR2 SVGAGI come from the germline V gene. J gave up 2 bases and V 6 bases, and 7 bases lay outside the gene matches. This CDR3 has 14 amino acids. Here the CDR3 DNA reads TGTGCCAGCAGCCGGACAGGACAAACCTACGAGCAGTACTTC. Its translation: CASSRTGQTYEQYF.

The J gene is TRBJ2-2, the V gene TRBV5-4; 9 nucleotides agree with TRBD2. V shed 2 bases and J 5 bases; nucleotides not matched to a gene: 7. Per the germline V gene, CDR1 is SGHNT and CDR2 is YYREEE (reference sequence). The CDR3 runs to 16 residues. CDR3 coding DNA: TGTGCCAGCAGCTTCGGGGGACTAGCAGTGACCGGGGAGCTGTTTTTT. Translated, it gives CASSFGGLAVTGELFF.

The gene calls are TRBV5-4 and TRBJ2-1, with 12 bases lining up with TRBD2. The CDR3 loop spans 16 amino acids. The germline V gene has CDR1 SGHNT and CDR2 YYREEE (reference sequence). J was trimmed by 4 bases and V by 4 bases; bases with no gene match: 6. This CDR3 is CASSGGGLAGYNEQFF. The CDR3 nucleotides are TGTGCCAGCAGCGGCGGGGGACTAGCGGGTTACAATGAGCAGTTCTTC.

The V gene is TRBV6-1, the J gene TRBJ2-3; no firm D call. The CDR3 has 15 amino acids. Germline assignment: CDR1 MNHNS and CDR2 SASEGT. The ends were cut back, 4 bases at V and 1 base at J, with 12 bases in the middle. The CDR3 DNA sequence: TGTGCCAGCAGTGTTGGGCAGATTGGCACAGATACGCAGTATTTT. Amino acids: CASSVGQIGTDTQYF.

The chain links TRBV6-1 to TRBJ2-7; 12 bases are shared with TRBD1. After removal of 0 bases from V and 4 bases from J, the junction contained 10 bases not matched to a gene. This CDR3 spans 18 amino acids. CDR1 is MNHNS and CDR2 is SASEGT in the germline V gene. The CDR3 is CASSEAPPGQGAGYEQYF. DNA for the CDR3: TGTGCCAGCAGTGAAGCGCCGCCGGGACAGGGGGCTGGGTACGAGCAGTACTTC.

The chain links TRBV20-1 to TRBJ2-7; D is ambiguous. V was trimmed by 5 bases and J by 0 bases, leaving 5 bases between them. This CDR3 region has 11 residues. CDR1 DFQATT and CDR2 SNEGSKA come from the germline V gene (reference sequence). CDR3 nucleotide sequence: TGCAGTGCTGTTAACTCCTACGAGCAGTACTTC. It translates to CSAVNSYEQYF.

The gene calls are TRBV18 and TRBJ2-7; 8 positions match TRBD2. The CDR3 is made up of 15 amino acids. Germline V gene lookup returns CDR1 KGHSH and CDR2 LQKENI. The J segment lost 3 bases and the V segment lost 2 bases, leaving 6 bases of the junction unmatched. This chain's CDR3 is CASSPGSGRVYEQYF. For the CDR3, the DNA is TGTGCCAGCTCACCAGGCAGCGGGAGAGTCTACGAGCAGTACTTC.

This clone was seen once. The V and J genes are TRBV10-2 and TRBJ1-1, with D unresolved. The CDR3 is 13 residues long. Germline-derived CDR1 and CDR2 are WSHSY and SAAADI. Deletions cut 11 bases from V and 1 base from J, with 14 bases between. The CDR3 protein is CAVYREGNTEAFF. The CDR3 DNA sequence: TGCGCCGTCTACAGAGAAGGGAACACTGAAGCTTTCTTT.

This chain connects TRBV19 to TRBJ1-5; 8 bases line up with TRBD1. Per the germline V gene, CDR1 is LNHDA and CDR2 is SQIVND (reference sequence). V lost 5 bases to trimming and J lost 1 base; unmatched junction nucleotides: 7. The CDR3 spans 16 residues. CDR3 sequence (DNA): TGTGCCAGTAGTCCCAGGACAGGGACGAGCAATCAGCCCCAGCATTTT. This codes for CASSPRTGTSNQPQHF.

The chain has TRBV5-1 and TRBJ2-2, with D possibly matching TRBD1 (6 bases). CDR3 length: 14 residues. V lost 0 bases and J lost 5, with 8 bases in between. The germline V gene encodes CDR1 SGHRS and CDR2 YFSETQ. This chain's CDR3 is CASSLAGTTGELFF. CDR3 sequence (DNA): TGCGCCAGCAGCTTGGCCGGGACAACCGGGGAGCTGTTTTTT.

The chain uses TRBV28 and TRBJ2-5; D unresolved. The CDR3 loop spans 14 amino acids. The V and J ends lost 4 bases and 2 bases respectively, with 11 bases between them. The germline gives CDR1 MDHEN, CDR2 SYDVKM. The chain's CDR3 is CASSSGQHQETQYF. The CDR3 DNA sequence: TGTGCCAGCAGTTCGGGTCAACATCAAGAGACCCAGTACTTC.

The V call is TRBV7-2, the J call TRBJ1-1, with D possibly being TRBD1 (6 bases). Trimming pared 1 base from V and 6 bases from J, leaving 12 bases between. This CDR3 spans 14 amino acids. The germline gives CDR1 SGHTA, CDR2 FQGNSA. The CDR3 region is CASSLVSAGAEAFF. CDR3 nucleotide sequence: TGTGCCAGCAGCTTAGTCTCGGCAGGGGCTGAAGCTTTCTTT.

The V and J genes are TRBV7-2 and TRBJ2-1, with TRBD1 matching over 10 bases. V trimming: 3 bases; J trimming: 2 bases; junction bases outside the gene matches: 7. Germline lookup yields CDR1 SGHTA and CDR2 FQGNSA. This CDR3 has 17 amino acids. The CDR3 bases are TGTGCCAGCAGCTTTAGGGACAGGGGAAATACCTACAATGAGCAGTTCTTC. Translated, it gives CASSFRDRGNTYNEQFF.

This clone came up a few times. This sequence joins TRBV30 and TRBJ1-5, with 9 bases fitting TRBD1. V lost 0 bases and J lost 7; bases outside the gene matches: 4. Germline V gene sequence: CDR1 GTSNPN, CDR2 SVGIG (reference sequence). CDR3 size: 14 residues. The CDR3 spells CAWSVTTGGQPQHF. In DNA form, the CDR3 reads TGTGCCTGGAGTGTGACGACAGGGGGGCAGCCCCAGCATTTT. Supplemented by reference TRBV30 and TRBJ1-5, the full variable domain reads SQTIHQWPATLVQPVGSPLSLECTVEGTSNPNLYWYRQAAGRGLQLLFYSVGIGQISSEVPQNLSASRPQDRQFILSSKKLLLSDSGFYLCAWSVTTGGQPQHFGDGTRLSIL.

Notes on this clone: Germline and junction disagree at one end, which may indicate a read error. CDR3 residues: CASRENSGELFF. The CDR3 DNA is TGCGCCAGCAGAGAGAACTCCGGGGAGCTGTTTTTT. This chain links TRBV5-1 with TRBJ2-2; D is ambiguous. CDR1 is SGHRS, CDR2 YFSETQ, per germline. This CDR3 comprises 12 residues.

This clone was counted a few times. V is TRBV28 and J is TRBJ2-2; no firm D call. Germline CDR1 reads MDHEN; CDR2 reads SYDVKM. The CDR3 extends over 15 amino acids. V was trimmed by 3 bases and J by 0 bases, leaving 8 bases between them. In DNA form, the CDR3 reads TGTGCCAGCAGTTTCTTCCGCGCGAACACCGGGGAGCTGTTTTTT. This gives the protein CASSFFRANTGELFF. Based on the CDR3 plus reference TRBV28 and TRBJ2-2, the full variable domain is DVKVTQSSRYLVKRTGEKVFLECVQDMDHENMFWYRQDPGLGLRLIYFSYDVKMKEKGDIPEGYSVSREKKERFSLILESASTNQTSMYLCASSFFRANTGELFFGEGSRLTVL.

The gene calls are TRBV11-2 and TRBJ1-2, with 7 bases aligning to TRBD1. Losses at the gene ends were 5 bases for V and 4 bases for J; bases not matched to a gene: 4. This CDR3 has 13 residues. CDR1 and CDR2 (germline): SGHAT, FQNNGV. The CDR3, as DNA: TGTGCCAGCAGCACCGGACAGGCCTATGGCTACACCTTC. It translates to CASSTGQAYGYTF. The full variable domain, its missing parts supplied by reference TRBV11-2 and TRBJ1-2, is EAGVAQSPRYKIIEKRQSVAFWCNPISGHATLYWYQQILGQGPKLLIQFQNNGVVDDSQLPKDRFSAERLKGVDSTLKIQPAKLEDSAVYLCASSTGQAYGYTFGSGTRLTVV.

The J gene is TRBJ2-1, the V gene TRBV7-8; possible D gene TRBD2, 6 bases. The CDR3 has 15 amino acids. Germline loops: CDR1 SGHVS, CDR2 FQNEAQ. V lost 3 bases and J 5 bases, leaving 14 bases between the germline ends. As DNA, the CDR3 is TGTGCCAGCAGCTTCCTGACTAGGGGAGACAATGAGCAGTTCTTC. This translates into CASSFLTRGDNEQFF.

The chain has TRBV30 and TRBJ1-2; 7 bases line up with TRBD1. The CDR3 extends over 13 amino acids. J lost 4 bases, V lost 0 bases, and 2 bases had no gene match. CDR1 is GTSNPN, CDR2 SVGIG, per germline (reference sequence). CDR3 protein: CAWSVRQGYGYTF. DNA for the CDR3: TGTGCCTGGAGTGTAAGACAGGGCTATGGCTACACCTTC.

This clone was counted once. CDR3 bases: TGCGCCAGCAGCCAAGCAACCGGGACTAGCGGGATTACAGATACGCAGTATTTT. Protein: CASSQATGTSGITDTQYF. This chain links TRBV4-3 with TRBJ2-3, with TRBD2 matching over 13 bases. J was trimmed by 3 bases and V by 1 base; bases with no gene match: 7. The CDR3 has 18 amino acids. The V gene's germline CDR1 is LGHNA and CDR2 YSLEER.

The chain is built from TRBV5-1 and TRBJ1-5; a possible D gene is TRBD1 (5 bases). In germline, CDR1 is SGHRS, CDR2 YFSETQ. There are 15 residues in the CDR3. The ends were cut back, 2 bases at V and 4 bases at J, with 13 bases in the middle. The CDR3 loop is CASSFTPGANQPQHF. The CDR3 nucleotides are TGCGCCAGCAGCTTCACACCTGGGGCAAATCAGCCCCAGCATTTT. Complete variable domain (other parts from reference TRBV5-1 and TRBJ1-5): KAGVTQTPRYLIKTRGQQVTLSCSPISGHRSVSWYQQTPGQGLQFLFEYFSETQRNKGNFPGRFSGRQFSNSRSEMNVSTLELGDSALYLCASSFTPGANQPQHFGDGTRLSIL.